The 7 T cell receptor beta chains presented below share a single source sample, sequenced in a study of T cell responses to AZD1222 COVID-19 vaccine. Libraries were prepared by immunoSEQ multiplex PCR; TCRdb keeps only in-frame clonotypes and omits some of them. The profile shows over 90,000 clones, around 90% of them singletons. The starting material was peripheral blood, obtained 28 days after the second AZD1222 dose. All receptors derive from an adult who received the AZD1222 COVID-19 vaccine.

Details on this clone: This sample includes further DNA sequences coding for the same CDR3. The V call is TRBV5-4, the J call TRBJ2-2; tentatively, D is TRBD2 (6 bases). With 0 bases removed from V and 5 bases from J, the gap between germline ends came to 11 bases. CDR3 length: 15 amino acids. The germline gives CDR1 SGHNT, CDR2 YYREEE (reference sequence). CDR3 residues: CASSLELAETGELFF. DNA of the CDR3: TGTGCCAGCAGCTTGGAATTAGCGGAGACCGGGGAGCTGTTTTTT.

The CDR3 spells CASSVRRTGIMNTEAFF. The CDR3 nucleotides are TGTGCCAGCAGTGTCCGCAGGACAGGGATAATGAACACTGAAGCTTTCTTT. This chain connects TRBV6-1 to TRBJ1-1; 8 nucleotides match TRBD1. The CDR3 is 17 residues long. Trimming removed 4 bases from V and 0 bases from J; junction bases left unmatched: 10. Looked up from germline, CDR1 is MNHNS and CDR2 is SASEGT.

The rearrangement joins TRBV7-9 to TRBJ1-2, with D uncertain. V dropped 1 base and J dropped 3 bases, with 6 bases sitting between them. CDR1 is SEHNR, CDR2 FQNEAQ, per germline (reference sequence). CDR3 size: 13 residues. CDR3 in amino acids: CASSLGEDYGYTF. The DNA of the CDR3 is TGTGCCAGCAGCTTAGGGGAGGACTATGGCTACACCTTC.

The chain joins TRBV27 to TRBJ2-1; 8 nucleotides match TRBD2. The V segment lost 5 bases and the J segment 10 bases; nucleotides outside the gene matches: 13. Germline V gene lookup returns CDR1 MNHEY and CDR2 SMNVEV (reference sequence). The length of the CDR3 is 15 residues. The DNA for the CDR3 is TGTGCCAGCAGTCCCCCGGGACTAGTAAGGGACGAGCAGTTCTTC. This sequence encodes CASSPPGLVRDEQFF.

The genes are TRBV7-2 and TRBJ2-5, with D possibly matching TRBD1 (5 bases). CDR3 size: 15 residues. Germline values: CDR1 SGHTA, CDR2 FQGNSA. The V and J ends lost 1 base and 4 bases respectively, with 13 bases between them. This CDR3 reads CASSLEAGRRETQYF. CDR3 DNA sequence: TGTGCCAGCAGCTTAGAGGCAGGGCGTCGAGAGACCCAGTACTTC.

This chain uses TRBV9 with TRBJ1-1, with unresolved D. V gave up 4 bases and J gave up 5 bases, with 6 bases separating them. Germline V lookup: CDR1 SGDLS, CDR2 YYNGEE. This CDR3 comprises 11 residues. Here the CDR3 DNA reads TGTGCCAGCAGCCCTGTTACTGAAGCTTTCTTT. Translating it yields CASSPVTEAFF.

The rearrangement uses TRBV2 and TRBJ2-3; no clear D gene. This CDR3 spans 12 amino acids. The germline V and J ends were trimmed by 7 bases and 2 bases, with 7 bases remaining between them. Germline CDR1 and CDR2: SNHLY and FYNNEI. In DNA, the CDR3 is TGTGCCAGCACAAACCCCACAGATACGCAGTATTTT. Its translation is CASTNPTDTQYF.